This T cell receptor beta chain appears in the sequencing data of a study of blood T cell repertoires in COVID-19. Study-wide context: PBMCs, B-cell-depleted T cells, or T cells were the source of the cDNA or gDNA that made up the material.

After removal of 7 bases from V and 4 bases from J, the junction contained 5 bases not matched to a gene. This CDR3 region has 13 residues. Germline V CDR1 and CDR2: MNHNY, SVGAGI (reference sequence). In the authors' methods: Reference gene primer amplification gave estimated nucleated cell counts. Assay used: immunoSEQ multiplex PCR; TCRdb lists only in-frame clones, some missing. The DNA was the basis for D and trimming; V, J and clone size are from that table. The data show around 150,000 clones, just over 90% seen once. The receptor comes from a woman aged 55-69 years with COVID-19, enrolled during active disease. Sample: peripheral blood. This sequence joins TRBV6-6 and TRBJ1-1; TRBD1 matches 8 bases. CDR3 in DNA: TGTGCCAGCATTTCAGGGGGCGGCACTGAAGCTTTCTTT. It is translated as CASISGGGTEAFF.